The 3 T cell receptor beta chains listed next were all sequenced from one sample in a study of siplizumab effects on memory and regulatory T cells. Only in-frame clones appear in the TCRdb table, and some are missing; sequencing was by immunoSEQ multiplex PCR. This table holds 75,000 to 95,000 clones, 75% to 90% found once. The sample was CD4+ T cells sorted from blood. These receptors originate from a human donor in good health.

The chain has TRBV30 and TRBJ1-2, with D perhaps TRBD1 (6 bases). The V end lost 7 bases, the J end lost 8 bases, and 23 bases lay between the germline ends. This CDR3 has 14 amino acids. CDR1 is GTSNPN, CDR2 SVGIG, per germline (reference sequence). The CDR3 is CASDNGQTVGGYTF. The CDR3 DNA reads TGTGCCTCGGACAATGGACAGACAGTTGGAGGCTACACCTTC.

This chain links TRBV7-6 with TRBJ2-7, with 10 bases matching TRBD2. The CDR3 is made up of 16 amino acids. CDR1 is SGHVS, CDR2 FNYEAQ, per germline. The V and J ends lost 5 bases and 2 bases, in that order; junction bases with no gene match: 9. DNA for the CDR3: TGTGCCAGCAGCACTGACCCTAGCGGGAGCACCTACGAGCAGTACTTC. This encodes CASSTDPSGSTYEQYF.

The chain employs TRBV18 and TRBJ2-7, with 8 bases fitting TRBD1. Germline lookup yields CDR1 KGHSH and CDR2 LQKENI. CDR3 length equals 14 residues. V trimming: 1 base; J trimming: 3 bases; junction bases outside the gene matches: 2. The CDR3 bases are TGTGCCAGCTCACCACACAGGGGGAACTACGAGCAGTACTTC. Its translation: CASSPHRGNYEQYF.